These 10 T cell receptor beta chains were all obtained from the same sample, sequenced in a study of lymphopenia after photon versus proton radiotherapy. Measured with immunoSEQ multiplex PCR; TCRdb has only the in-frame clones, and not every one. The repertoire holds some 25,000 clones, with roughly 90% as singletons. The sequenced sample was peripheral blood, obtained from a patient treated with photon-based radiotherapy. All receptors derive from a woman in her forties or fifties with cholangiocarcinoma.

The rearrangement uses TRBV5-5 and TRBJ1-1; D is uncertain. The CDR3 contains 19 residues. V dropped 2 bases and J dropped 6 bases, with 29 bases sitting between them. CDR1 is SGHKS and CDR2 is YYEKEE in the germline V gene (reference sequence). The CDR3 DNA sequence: TGTGCCAGCAGCTTTGTATCTTGGGTCGTCCCCGGCGAAGATGCTGAAGCTTTCTTT. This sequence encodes CASSFVSWVVPGEDAEAFF.

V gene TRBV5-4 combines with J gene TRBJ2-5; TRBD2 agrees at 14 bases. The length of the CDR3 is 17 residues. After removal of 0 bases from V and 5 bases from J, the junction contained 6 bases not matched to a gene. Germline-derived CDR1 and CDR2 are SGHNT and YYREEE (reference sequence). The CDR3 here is CASSLGGLAGGTETQYF. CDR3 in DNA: TGTGCCAGCAGCTTGGGTGGACTAGCGGGGGGCACGGAGACCCAGTACTTC.

DNA of the CDR3: TGTGCCAGCAGCTTAGTGGCGGGGGGGGTGGATACGCAGTATTTT. This gives the protein CASSLVAGGVDTQYF. The chain recombines TRBV7-2 with TRBJ2-3; the match to TRBD2 covers 9 bases. The germline gives CDR1 SGHTA, CDR2 FQGNSA. The CDR3 has 15 amino acids. J lost 6 bases, V lost 1 base, and 5 bases had no gene match.

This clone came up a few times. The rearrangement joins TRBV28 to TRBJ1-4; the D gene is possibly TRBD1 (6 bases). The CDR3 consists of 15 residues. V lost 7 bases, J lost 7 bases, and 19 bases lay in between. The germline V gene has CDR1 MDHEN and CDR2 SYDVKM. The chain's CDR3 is CASKRGGTVAEKLFF. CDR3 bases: TGTGCCAGCAAGAGGGGGGGGACGGTCGCTGAAAAACTGTTTTTT.

CDR3 DNA sequence: TGCAGTGCTAGAGAATATTTGGATGCTTTCTTT. Residues: CSAREYLDAFF. The chain recombines TRBV20-1 with TRBJ1-1; D gene ambiguous. The germline V gene encodes CDR1 DFQATT and CDR2 SNEGSKA (reference sequence). This CDR3 is 11 amino acids long. The V and J ends lost 0 bases and 11 bases respectively, with 10 bases between them.

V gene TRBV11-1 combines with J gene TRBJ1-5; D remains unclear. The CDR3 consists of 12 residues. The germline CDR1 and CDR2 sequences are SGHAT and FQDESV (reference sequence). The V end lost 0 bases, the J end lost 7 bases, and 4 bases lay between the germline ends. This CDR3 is CASSLAYQPQHF. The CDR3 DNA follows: TGTGCCAGCAGCTTAGCGTACCAGCCCCAGCATTTT.

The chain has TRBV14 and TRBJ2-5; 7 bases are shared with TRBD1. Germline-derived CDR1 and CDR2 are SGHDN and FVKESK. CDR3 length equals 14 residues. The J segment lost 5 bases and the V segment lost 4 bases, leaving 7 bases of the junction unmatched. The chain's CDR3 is CASSPRTGVETQYF. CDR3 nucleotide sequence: TGTGCCAGCAGCCCCCGGACAGGTGTGGAGACCCAGTACTTC. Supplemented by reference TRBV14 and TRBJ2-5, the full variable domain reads EAGVTQFPSHSVIEKGQTVTLRCDPISGHDNLYWYRRVMGKEIKFLLHFVKESKQDESGMPNNRFLAERTGGTYSTLKVQPAELEDSGVYFCASSPRTGVETQYFGPGTRLLVL.

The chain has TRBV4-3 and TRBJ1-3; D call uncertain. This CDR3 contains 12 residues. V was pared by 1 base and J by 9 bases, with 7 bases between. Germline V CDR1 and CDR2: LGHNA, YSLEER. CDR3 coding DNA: TGCGCCAGCAGCCAAGGGTGGGGCACCATATATTTT. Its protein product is CASSQGWGTIYF.

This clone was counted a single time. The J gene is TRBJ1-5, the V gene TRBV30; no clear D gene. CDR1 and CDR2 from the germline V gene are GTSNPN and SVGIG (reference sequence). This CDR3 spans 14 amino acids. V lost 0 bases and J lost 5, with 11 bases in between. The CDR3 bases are TGTGCCTGGAGTGTGGCAATATCCGATCAGCCCCAGCATTTT. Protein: CAWSVAISDQPQHF. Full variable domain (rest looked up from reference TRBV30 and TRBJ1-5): SQTIHQWPATLVQPVGSPLSLECTVEGTSNPNLYWYRQAAGRGLQLLFYSVGIGQISSEVPQNLSASRPQDRQFILSSKKLLLSDSGFYLCAWSVAISDQPQHFGDGTRLSIL.

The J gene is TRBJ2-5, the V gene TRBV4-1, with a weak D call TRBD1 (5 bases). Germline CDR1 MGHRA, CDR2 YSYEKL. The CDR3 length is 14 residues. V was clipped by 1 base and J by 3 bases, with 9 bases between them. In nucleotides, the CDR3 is TGCGCCAGCAGCCAAGGCCTCAGGGAAGAGACCCAGTACTTC. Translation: CASSQGLREETQYF.